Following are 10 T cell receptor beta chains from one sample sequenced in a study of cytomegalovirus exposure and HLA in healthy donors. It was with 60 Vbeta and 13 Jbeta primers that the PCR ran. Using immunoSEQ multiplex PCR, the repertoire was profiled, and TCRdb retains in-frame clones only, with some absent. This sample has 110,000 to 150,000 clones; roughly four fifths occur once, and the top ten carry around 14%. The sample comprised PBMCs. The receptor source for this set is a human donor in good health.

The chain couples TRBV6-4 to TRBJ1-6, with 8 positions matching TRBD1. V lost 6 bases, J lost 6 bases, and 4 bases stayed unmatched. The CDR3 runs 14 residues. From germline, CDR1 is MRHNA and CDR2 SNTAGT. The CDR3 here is CASRQGAGNSPLHF. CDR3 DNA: TGTGCCAGCAGGCAGGGGGCCGGTAATTCACCCCTCCACTTT.

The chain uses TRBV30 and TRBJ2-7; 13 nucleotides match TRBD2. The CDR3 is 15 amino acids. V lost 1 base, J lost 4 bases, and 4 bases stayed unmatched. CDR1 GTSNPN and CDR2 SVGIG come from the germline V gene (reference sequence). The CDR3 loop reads CAWSAGLAGVYEQYF. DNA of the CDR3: TGTGCCTGGAGTGCCGGACTAGCGGGAGTTTACGAGCAGTACTTC.

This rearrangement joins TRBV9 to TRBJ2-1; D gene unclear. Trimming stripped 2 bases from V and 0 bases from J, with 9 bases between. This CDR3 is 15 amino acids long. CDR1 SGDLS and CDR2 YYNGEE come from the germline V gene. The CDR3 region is CASSVAVSSYNEQFF. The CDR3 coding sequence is TGTGCCAGCAGCGTTGCGGTGAGCTCCTACAATGAGCAGTTCTTC.

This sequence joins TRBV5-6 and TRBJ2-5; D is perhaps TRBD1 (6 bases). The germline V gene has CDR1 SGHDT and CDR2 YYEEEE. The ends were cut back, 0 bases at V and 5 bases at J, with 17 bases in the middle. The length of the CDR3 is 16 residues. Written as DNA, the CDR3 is TGTGCCAGCAGCTTGGTGGTCACAGGGCTGGGGGAGACCCAGTACTTC. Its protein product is CASSLVVTGLGETQYF.

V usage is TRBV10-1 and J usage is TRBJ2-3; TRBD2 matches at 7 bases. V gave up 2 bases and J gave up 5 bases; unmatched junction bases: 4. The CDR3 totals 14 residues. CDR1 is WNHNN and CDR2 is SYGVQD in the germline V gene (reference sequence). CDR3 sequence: CASSEPGREDTQYF. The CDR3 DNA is TGCGCCAGCAGTGAGCCGGGGAGGGAAGATACGCAGTATTTT.

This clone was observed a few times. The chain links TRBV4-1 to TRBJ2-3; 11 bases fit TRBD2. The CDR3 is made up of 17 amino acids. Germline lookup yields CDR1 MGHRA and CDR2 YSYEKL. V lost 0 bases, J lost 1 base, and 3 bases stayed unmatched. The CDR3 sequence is CASSQEGSGRGTDTQYF. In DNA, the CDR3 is TGCGCCAGCAGCCAAGAGGGTAGCGGGAGGGGCACAGATACGCAGTATTTT.

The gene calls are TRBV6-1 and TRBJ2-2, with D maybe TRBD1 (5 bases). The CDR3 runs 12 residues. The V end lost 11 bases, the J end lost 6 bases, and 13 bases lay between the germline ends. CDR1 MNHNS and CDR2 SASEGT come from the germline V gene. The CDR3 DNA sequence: TGTGCCCAAGGGGTGGGCCCCGGGGAGCTGTTTTTT. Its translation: CAQGVGPGELFF.

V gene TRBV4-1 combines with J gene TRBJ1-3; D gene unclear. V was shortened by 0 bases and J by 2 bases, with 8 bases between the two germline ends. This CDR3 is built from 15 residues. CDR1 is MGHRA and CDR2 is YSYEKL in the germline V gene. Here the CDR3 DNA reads TGCGCCAGCAGCCAAGATCCGGAGCCTGGAAACACCATATATTTT. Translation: CASSQDPEPGNTIYF.

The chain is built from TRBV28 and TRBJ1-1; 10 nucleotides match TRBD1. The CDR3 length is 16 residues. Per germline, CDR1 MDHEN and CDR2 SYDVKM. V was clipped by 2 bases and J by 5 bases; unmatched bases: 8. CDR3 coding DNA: TGTGCCAGCAGTTTAATTCTGGGACAGGGGAAAACTGAAGCTTTCTTT. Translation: CASSLILGQGKTEAFF.

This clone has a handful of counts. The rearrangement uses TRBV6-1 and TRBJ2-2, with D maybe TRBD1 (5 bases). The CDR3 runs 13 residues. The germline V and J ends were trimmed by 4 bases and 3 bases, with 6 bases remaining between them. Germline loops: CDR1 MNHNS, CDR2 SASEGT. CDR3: CASSARDTGELFF. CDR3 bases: TGTGCCAGCAGTGCCAGGGACACCGGGGAGCTGTTTTTT.